The clone carrying this TCR beta chain was recorded many times. Its antigen is not known. This sample was included in a study of Graves' ophthalmopathy and Graves' hyperthyroidism. Turning to the study itself: Researchers obtained peripheral blood at initial diagnosis, before any treatment had begun.

Other autoimmune diseases, uncontrolled infections, pregnancy or lactation excluded patients from enrollment. Germline V gene lookup returns CDR1 MNHEY and CDR2 SVGAGI. Trimming removed 5 bases at V and 4 bases at J, with 9 bases between. The CDR3 is 12 residues long. Findings of the study overall: Most thyroid clonotypes expanded beyond 0.001 frequency were also found in blood.

Amplified material comprised TCR beta CDR3 regions derived from RNA transcripts. First-round RT-PCR used HTBI primers; second-round multiplex PCR followed. TCRdb re-analysed the multiplex PCR reads in MiXCR, keeping a single row per CDR3 protein. The sample carries roughly 610,000 distinct CDR3 sequences, approximately 22% recorded once. The receptor was isolated from a woman younger than 30 with stable Graves' hyperthyroidism. Some clones in this sample may be carry-over from other donors' samples. Sequencing was performed on peripheral blood. The V call is TRBV6-5, the J call TRBJ2-7; D call uncertain. The CDR3 reads CASSTNGYEQYF. The CDR3 DNA sequence: TGTGCCAGCAGTACCAACGGATACGAGCAGTACTTC.